A single sample is the source of the 29 T cell receptor beta chains below, sequenced in a study of radiation and T cells in renal cell carcinoma (dated by TCRdb to the early 2020s). To prepare the library, the immunoSEQ multiplex PCR assay was applied. Sourced from immuneACCESS, this table was stored by TCRdb with only in-frame sequences that have V and J called. A share of the clones is absent; for the studies checked, an unresolved V gene accounts for under half, and the remainder has no known explanation. This sample lists over 60,000 clones; 83% were detected once. About 2.4% of the sample belongs to the ten largest clones. Explained via the paper, the time point label denotes: blood 4 weeks post-SBRT, at nephrectomy. The treatment or condition tag for this specimen amounts to: 15 Gy SBRT to primary tumor, nephrectomy 4 weeks later. The source material was blood, sampled from a patient whose treatment included radiotherapy and nephrectomy. These TCRs come from a woman aged 60-75 years with renal cell carcinoma.

This chain links TRBV6-5 with TRBJ1-1, with D possibly TRBD1 on 5 matching bases. The CDR3 is 13 residues long. Germline V gene lookup returns CDR1 MNHEY and CDR2 SVGAGI. Trimming removed 8 bases from V and 3 bases from J, with 13 bases in between. CDR3 loop: CASQLRGYTEAFF. Here the CDR3 DNA reads TGTGCCAGCCAACTTCGGGGGTACACTGAAGCTTTCTTT.

The chain carries TRBV29-1 and TRBJ2-5; D gene ambiguous. The V gene's germline CDR1 is SQVTM and CDR2 ANQGSEA. The CDR3 is made up of 15 amino acids. Trimming left V 7 bases short and J 2 bases short, with 20 bases between. The CDR3 protein is CSAPLSGNYQETQYF. The CDR3 bases are TGCAGCGCTCCGTTGTCAGGAAACTATCAAGAGACCCAGTACTTC.

As to this clone: At one end the junction does not follow the germline gene, possibly because of a read error. This CDR3 reads CASTNNIQYF. CDR3 sequence (DNA): TGTGCCAGCACCAACAACATTCAGTACTTC. This sequence joins TRBV6-1 and TRBJ2-4, with D hard to call. The CDR3 covers 10 residues. CDR1 MNHNS and CDR2 SASEGT come from the germline V gene.

The chain recombines TRBV29-1 with TRBJ2-7; no definite D call. The ends were cut back, 2 bases at V and 5 bases at J, with 16 bases in the middle. Germline V gene data show CDR1 as SQVTM and CDR2 as ANQGSEA. The CDR3 loop spans 14 amino acids. The CDR3 protein is CSVEPGLDDHEQYF. In DNA form, the CDR3 reads TGCAGCGTTGAACCCGGGCTGGATGATCACGAGCAGTACTTC.

V gene TRBV4-1 combines with J gene TRBJ2-1; D uncertain. Looked up from germline, CDR1 is MGHRA and CDR2 is YSYEKL. This CDR3 comprises 13 residues. V lost 2 bases and J lost 7, with 9 bases in between. The CDR3 nucleotides read TGCGCCAGCAGCCAAATCCCCCCAAATGAGCAGTTCTTC. It yields the protein CASSQIPPNEQFF.

The chain carries TRBV4-1 and TRBJ1-2, with 10 bases fitting TRBD1. Germline CDR1 MGHRA, CDR2 YSYEKL. The CDR3 is made up of 15 amino acids. The ends lost 4 bases at V and 5 bases at J; junction bases unmatched: 7. CDR3 in amino acids: CASSPRTGGIYGYTF. In nucleotides, the CDR3 is TGCGCCAGCAGCCCCCGGACAGGGGGTATTTATGGCTACACCTTC.

J is TRBJ1-1 and V is TRBV9; D is possibly TRBD1 (6 bases). Trimming stripped 2 bases from V and 7 bases from J, with 9 bases between. CDR3 length: 12 residues. The germline CDR1 and CDR2 sequences are SGDLS and YYNGEE. CDR3 protein: CASSVRGNEAFF. CDR3 nucleotides: TGTGCCAGCAGCGTCAGGGGAAATGAAGCTTTCTTT. Full variable domain (rest looked up from reference TRBV9 and TRBJ1-1): DSGVTQTPKHLITATGQRVTLRCSPRSGDLSVYWYQQSLDQGLQFLIQYYNGEERAKGNILERFSAQQFPDLHSELNLSSLELGDSALYFCASSVRGNEAFFGQGTRLTVV.

The chain couples TRBV6-5 to TRBJ1-1, with D possibly matching TRBD1 (6 bases). The germline V gene encodes CDR1 MNHEY and CDR2 SVGAGI. V lost 0 bases and J lost 5, with 13 bases in between. The length of the CDR3 is 15 residues. The CDR3 bases are TGTGCCAGCAGTTACTCGACCCAGAGGGGGACTGAAGCTTTCTTT. This encodes CASSYSTQRGTEAFF.

This chain uses TRBV28 with TRBJ1-2, with 7 bases identical to TRBD1. J gave up 6 bases and V 7 bases, and 11 bases lay outside the gene matches. The CDR3 runs to 14 residues. Germline CDR1 is MDHEN and CDR2 is SYDVKM. CDR3 sequence (DNA): TGTGCCAGCATCCCTCTAGGGGGCGCGGATGGCTACACCTTC. It is translated as CASIPLGGADGYTF.

The chain couples TRBV19 to TRBJ1-2, with D perhaps matching TRBD1 (6 bases). Per germline, CDR1 LNHDA and CDR2 SQIVND (reference sequence). This CDR3 has 12 residues. V was clipped by 1 base and J by 14 bases, with 14 bases between them. DNA for the CDR3: TGTGCCAGTAGTATAGCACAGGGAGTGTGGACCTTC. Translation gives CASSIAQGVWTF.

The chain has TRBV6-1 and TRBJ2-7; the D gene is possibly TRBD1 (5 bases). The germline V gene has CDR1 MNHNS and CDR2 SASEGT. The CDR3 spans 13 residues. Between the trimmed V and J ends, which lost 0 bases and 3 bases, there was a span of 6 bases. The CDR3 region is CASSEADSYEQYF. The CDR3 region has the DNA TGTGCCAGCAGTGAAGCCGACAGCTACGAGCAGTACTTC.

The chain employs TRBV7-3 and TRBJ1-1, with D perhaps TRBD1 (5 bases). CDR3 length: 15 residues. V lost 5 bases to trimming and J lost 4 bases, with 17 bases between them. The germline gives CDR1 SGHTA, CDR2 FQGTGA. The CDR3 DNA sequence: TGTGCCAGCAGCCCAGCGGGGGGTGGTGGCACTGAAGCTTTCTTT. Its translation is CASSPAGGGGTEAFF.

The chain couples TRBV4-1 to TRBJ2-7, with a tentative D call TRBD1 (5 bases). The CDR3 has 14 amino acids. The V and J ends lost 4 bases and 0 bases respectively, with 10 bases between them. Germline lookup yields CDR1 MGHRA and CDR2 YSYEKL. The CDR3 DNA follows: TGCGCCAGCAGCCCTCAGGGTAACTCCTACGAGCAGTACTTC. As protein: CASSPQGNSYEQYF.

V and J are TRBV20-1 and TRBJ1-1; D gene unclear. Per germline, CDR1 DFQATT and CDR2 SNEGSKA (reference sequence). The CDR3 sequence is 10 residues long. Trimming cost V 8 bases and J 6 bases, with 10 bases left between them. CDR3 bases: TGCAGTACCCTGGACGCTGAAGCTTTCTTT. It specifies CSTLDAEAFF.

V usage is TRBV7-3 and J usage is TRBJ1-5; 8 bases are shared with TRBD1. The V segment lost 6 bases and the J segment 5 bases; nucleotides outside the gene matches: 9. The CDR3 spans 15 residues. The germline V gene encodes CDR1 SGHTA and CDR2 FQGTGA. The CDR3 sequence: CASRLPGQADQPQHF. In DNA, the CDR3 is TGTGCCAGCAGGCTACCGGGACAGGCAGATCAGCCCCAGCATTTT. The full variable domain, rest sourced from reference TRBV7-3 and TRBJ1-5, is GAGVSQTPSNKVTEKGKYVELRCDPISGHTALYWYRQSLGQGPEFLIYFQGTGAADDSGLPNDRFFAVRPEGSVSTLKIQRTERGDSAVYLCASRLPGQADQPQHFGDGTRLSIL.

The J gene is TRBJ1-3, the V gene TRBV28; no clear D. The CDR3 extends over 12 amino acids. V gave up 4 bases and J gave up 4 bases, with 5 bases separating them. CDR1 and CDR2 (germline): MDHEN, SYDVKM. CDR3 loop: CASSSMGNTIYF. The CDR3 DNA is TGTGCCAGCAGTTCTATGGGAAACACCATATATTTT.

This rearrangement joins TRBV19 to TRBJ2-1; D unresolved. This CDR3 is 11 amino acids long. CDR1 LNHDA and CDR2 SQIVND come from the germline V gene (reference sequence). V dropped 4 bases and J dropped 10 bases, with 8 bases sitting between them. CDR3 nucleotide sequence: TGTGCCAGTAGTACCCTGTACGAGCAGTTCTTC. Protein sequence: CASSTLYEQFF.

J is TRBJ2-7 and V is TRBV5-8, with 13 bases matching TRBD2. Germline V gene data show CDR1 as SGHTS and CDR2 as YDEGEE. The junction had 8 bases not matched to a gene; V was cut back by 7 bases and J by 4 bases. The CDR3 is made up of 15 amino acids. The CDR3 loop is CASGGLAGVRYEQYF. DNA of the CDR3: TGTGCCAGCGGCGGACTAGCGGGAGTACGGTACGAGCAGTACTTC. The variable domain in full, with the rest retrieved from reference TRBV5-8 and TRBJ2-7, is EAGVTQSPTHLIKTRGQQATLRCSPISGHTSVYWYQQALGLGLQFLLWYDEGEERNRGNFPPRFSGRQFPNYSSELNVNALELEDSALYLCASGGLAGVRYEQYFGPGTRLTVT.

The genes are TRBV5-1 and TRBJ2-2, with D perhaps TRBD1 (6 bases). Germline CDR1 is SGHRS and CDR2 is YFSETQ. The CDR3 length is 14 residues. The ends were cut back, 2 bases at V and 5 bases at J, with 10 bases in the middle. CDR3 nucleotide sequence: TGCGCCAGCAGCTTTTCAGGGGCAACCGGGGAGCTGTTTTTT. Translated, it gives CASSFSGATGELFF.

V is TRBV19 and J is TRBJ1-4; TRBD1 is a possible D gene (5 bases). The V end lost 5 bases, the J end lost 2 bases, and 12 bases lay between the germline ends. Looked up from germline, CDR1 is LNHDA and CDR2 is SQIVND (reference sequence). The CDR3 runs to 15 residues. CDR3 protein: CASSSPGRTNEKLFF. The CDR3 DNA follows: TGTGCCAGTAGTTCCCCGGGACGGACTAATGAAAAACTGTTTTTT.

The rearrangement joins TRBV30 to TRBJ1-2, with D perhaps TRBD1 (6 bases). Per germline, CDR1 GTSNPN and CDR2 SVGIG (reference sequence). Trimming took off 2 bases at V and 6 bases at J, with 7 bases between the two ends. The CDR3 is 11 amino acids. CDR3 sequence: CAWSQGHGYTF. DNA of the CDR3: TGTGCCTGGAGTCAGGGGCATGGCTACACCTTC.

The chain joins TRBV19 to TRBJ1-2; maybe TRBD1 (5 bases). The CDR3 length is 14 residues. The germline CDR1 and CDR2 sequences are LNHDA and SQIVND (reference sequence). The ends were cut back, 7 bases at V and 8 bases at J, with 20 bases in the middle. CDR3 amino acids: CASTLYGGEKGYTF. The CDR3 DNA reads TGTGCCAGTACCCTCTATGGAGGGGAGAAAGGCTACACCTTC.

The rearrangement joins TRBV4-1 to TRBJ2-3; 16 bases align to TRBD2. Germline lookup yields CDR1 MGHRA and CDR2 YSYEKL. V shed 4 bases and J 0 bases; nucleotides not matched to a gene: 4. The CDR3 is made up of 18 amino acids. CDR3 sequence (DNA): TGCGCCAGCAGCCCAGAGGGACTAGCGGGGGGGAGCACAGATACGCAGTATTTT. Encoded protein: CASSPEGLAGGSTDTQYF.

The V call is TRBV2, the J call TRBJ1-4; D may be TRBD1 (5 bases). Germline assignment: CDR1 SNHLY and CDR2 FYNNEI. The CDR3 spans 15 residues. V was trimmed by 7 bases and J by 0 bases, leaving 12 bases between them. The CDR3 sequence: CASTLRGATNEKLFF. Here the CDR3 DNA reads TGTGCCAGCACCCTACGAGGGGCAACTAATGAAAAACTGTTTTTT. The complete variable domain, with remaining parts taken from reference TRBV2 and TRBJ1-4, reads EPEVTQTPSHQVTQMGQEVILRCVPISNHLYFYWYRQILGQKVEFLVSFYNNEISEKSEIFDDQFSVERPDGSNFTLKIRSTKLEDSAMYFCASTLRGATNEKLFFGSGTQLSVL.

The chain is built from TRBV15 and TRBJ2-7; D is perhaps TRBD1 (6 bases). V lost 4 bases and J 0 bases, leaving 16 bases between the germline ends. This CDR3 region has 16 residues. CDR1 is LNHNV, CDR2 YYDKDF, per germline (reference sequence). This chain's CDR3 is CATSITGRGSSYEQYF. The CDR3, as DNA: TGTGCCACCAGCATTACGGGCAGGGGATCCTCCTACGAGCAGTACTTC.

The chain uses TRBV6-1 and TRBJ2-1; tentative D call: TRBD2 (5 bases). CDR1 is MNHNS, CDR2 SASEGT, per germline. CDR3 length equals 12 residues. V was trimmed by 5 bases and J by 12 bases, leaving 14 bases between them. The CDR3 sequence is CASSFYTEGQFF. As DNA, the CDR3 is TGTGCCAGCAGTTTTTATACCGAGGGGCAGTTCTTC.

In nucleotides, the CDR3 is TGTGCCAGCAGTCCGGAGGTTGGGGGCTACGAGCAGTACTTC. This sequence encodes CASSPEVGGYEQYF. The chain couples TRBV11-1 to TRBJ2-7; D is perhaps TRBD1 or TRBD2 (5 bases each). Germline V gene sequence: CDR1 SGHAT, CDR2 FQDESV (reference sequence). Trimming left V 6 bases short and J 3 bases short, with 15 bases between. The CDR3 extends over 14 amino acids.

V and J are TRBV6-5 and TRBJ1-1, with 9 bases lining up with TRBD1. In germline, CDR1 is MNHEY, CDR2 SVGAGI. V was clipped by 5 bases and J by 9 bases; unmatched bases: 13. The CDR3 length is 15 residues. This chain's CDR3 is CASSNPRTGVQKAFF. The CDR3, as DNA: TGTGCCAGCAGTAACCCCCGGACAGGGGTGCAAAAAGCTTTCTTT.

This CDR3 reads CASSLWGPIENNEQFF. The CDR3 nucleotides read TGTGCCAGCAGTTTGTGGGGCCCGATTGAGAACAATGAGCAGTTCTTC. The chain links TRBV27 to TRBJ2-1; weak D call: TRBD1 (5 bases). Germline loops: CDR1 MNHEY, CDR2 SMNVEV (reference sequence). The CDR3 contains 16 residues. Trimming left V 3 bases short and J 5 bases short, with 17 bases between.